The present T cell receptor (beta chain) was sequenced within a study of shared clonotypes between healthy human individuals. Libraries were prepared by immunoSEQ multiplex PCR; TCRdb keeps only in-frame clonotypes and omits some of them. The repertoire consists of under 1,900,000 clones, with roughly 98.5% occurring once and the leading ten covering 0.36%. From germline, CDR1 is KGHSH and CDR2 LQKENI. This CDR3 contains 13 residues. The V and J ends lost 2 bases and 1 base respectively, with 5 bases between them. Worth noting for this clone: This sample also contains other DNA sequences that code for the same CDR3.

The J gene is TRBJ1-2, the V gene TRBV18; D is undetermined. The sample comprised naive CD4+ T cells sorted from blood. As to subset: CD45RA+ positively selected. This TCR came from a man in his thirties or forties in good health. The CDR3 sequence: CASSPGDNYGYTF. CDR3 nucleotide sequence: TGTGCCAGCTCACCAGGAGATAACTATGGCTACACCTTC.